The rows below give T cell receptor beta chains drawn from one sample of a study of shared T cell receptors in the human thymus. Sequenced by immunoSEQ multiplex PCR; TCRdb stores in-frame clones only, minus some. The sample shows about 540,000 clones, 70% to 80% of them seen only once. The same sample was also used in a study of human thymus T cells.

Sequences were obtained from thymocytes. The receptor source for this set is a boy in the first two years of life with a congenital heart defect. The CDR3 runs from the conserved cysteine through the conserved F or W. Each record gives: V gene, clone size, D gene, J gene, CDR3 protein, CDR3 DNA. The D gene is left open where the match is weak. For some rows the clone size is stated as once, few or many, or as a class when expanded; others skip it.

v_gene: TRBV4-1; abundance: -; d_gene: TRBD2; j_gene: TRBJ2-1; CDR3aa: CASSPPAAGAYNEQFF; CDR3nt: TGCGCCAGCAGCCCACCCGCAGCGGGAGCGTACAATGAGCAGTTCTTC
v_gene: TRBV19; abundance: once; d_gene: -; j_gene: TRBJ1-5; CDR3aa: CASSRGYHQPQHF; CDR3nt: TGTGCCAGTAGTCGAGGCTATCATCAGCCCCAGCATTTT
v_gene: TRBV6-6; abundance: -; d_gene: -; j_gene: TRBJ2-7; CDR3aa: CASSPVAVHEQYF; CDR3nt: TGTGCCAGCAGTCCAGTCGCTGTCCACGAGCAGTACTTC
v_gene: TRBV6-4; abundance: once; d_gene: TRBD2; j_gene: TRBJ2-1; CDR3aa: CASSKFSGRESEQFF; CDR3nt: TGTGCCAGCAGTAAATTTAGCGGGAGGGAGAGTGAGCAGTTCTTC
v_gene: TRBV6-6; abundance: -; d_gene: -; j_gene: TRBJ1-1; CDR3aa: CASSYPMGGGTEAFF; CDR3nt: TGTGCCAGCAGTTACCCGATGGGGGGAGGCACTGAAGCTTTCTTT
v_gene: TRBV6-6; abundance: -; d_gene: -; j_gene: TRBJ1-2; CDR3aa: CASSYPPYGYTF; CDR3nt: TGTGCCAGCAGTTACCCCCCGTATGGCTACACCTTC
v_gene: TRBV13; abundance: -; d_gene: -; j_gene: TRBJ1-2; CDR3aa: CASSLEFGGAYYGYTF; CDR3nt: TGTGCCAGCAGCTTAGAATTCGGAGGGGCCTACTATGGCTACACCTTC
v_gene: TRBV9; abundance: -; d_gene: -; j_gene: TRBJ2-7; CDR3aa: CASSVDLASYEQYF; CDR3nt: TGTGCCAGCAGCGTCGACTTGGCCTCCTACGAGCAGTACTTC
v_gene: TRBV30; abundance: -; d_gene: TRBD2; j_gene: TRBJ2-3; CDR3aa: CAWSGNSGRPITDTQYF; CDR3nt: TGTGCCTGGAGTGGAAATAGCGGGAGGCCAATCACAGATACGCAGTATTTT
v_gene: TRBV6-5; abundance: -; d_gene: -; j_gene: TRBJ2-5; CDR3aa: CASSTGETQYF; CDR3nt: TGTGCCAGCAGCACAGGGGAGACCCAGTACTTC
v_gene: TRBV4-3; abundance: -; d_gene: TRBD1; j_gene: TRBJ1-5; CDR3aa: CASSQGSGTGGWGNQPQHF; CDR3nt: TGCGCCAGCAGCCAAGGATCCGGGACAGGGGGCTGGGGTAATCAGCCCCAGCATTTT
v_gene: TRBV7-9; abundance: -; d_gene: -; j_gene: TRBJ2-3; CDR3aa: CASSHSGSTDTQYF; CDR3nt: TGTGCCAGCAGCCATAGCGGTAGCACAGATACGCAGTATTTT
v_gene: TRBV9; abundance: -; d_gene: TRBD1; j_gene: TRBJ2-7; CDR3aa: CASSLTGGSNEQYF; CDR3nt: TGTGCCAGCAGCCTTACAGGGGGCTCCAACGAGCAGTACTTC
v_gene: TRBV2; abundance: -; d_gene: TRBD1; j_gene: TRBJ2-7; CDR3aa: CATRGRGQLGGEQYF; CDR3nt: TGTGCCACCCGGGGCAGGGGGCAACTAGGGGGCGAGCAGTACTTC
v_gene: TRBV19; abundance: -; d_gene: TRBD1; j_gene: TRBJ1-2; CDR3aa: CASTGTVTSGYTF; CDR3nt: TGTGCCAGTACCGGGACAGTTACTTCTGGCTACACCTTC
v_gene: TRBV2; abundance: once; d_gene: -; j_gene: TRBJ2-3; CDR3aa: CASSDEGRGDTQYF; CDR3nt: TGTGCCAGCAGTGACGAGGGTCGGGGAGATACGCAGTATTTT
v_gene: TRBV4-1; abundance: -; d_gene: TRBD1; j_gene: TRBJ2-3; CDR3aa: CASSRDRSTDTQYF; CDR3nt: TGCGCCAGCAGCCGGGACAGAAGCACAGATACGCAGTATTTT
v_gene: TRBV4-2; abundance: -; d_gene: TRBD2; j_gene: TRBJ2-2; CDR3aa: CASSQEFAGVTGELFF; CDR3nt: TGTGCCAGCAGCCAAGAATTTGCGGGAGTAACCGGGGAGCTGTTTTTT
v_gene: TRBV7-2; abundance: -; d_gene: -; j_gene: TRBJ1-1; CDR3aa: CASSFQRASDEAFF; CDR3nt: TGTGCCAGCAGCTTTCAGAGGGCATCAGATGAAGCTTTCTTT
v_gene: TRBV11-2; abundance: -; d_gene: TRBD2; j_gene: TRBJ2-7; CDR3aa: CASSLGGLAGYEQYF; CDR3nt: TGTGCCAGCAGCTTAGGGGGACTAGCGGGATACGAGCAGTACTTC
v_gene: TRBV25-1; abundance: once; d_gene: TRBD1; j_gene: TRBJ1-5; CDR3aa: CASTGTGAGNQPQHF; CDR3nt: TGTGCCAGTACCGGGACAGGGGCGGGCAATCAGCCCCAGCATTTT
v_gene: TRBV6-6; abundance: few; d_gene: -; j_gene: TRBJ2-7; CDR3aa: CASSPTTGGYEQYF; CDR3nt: TGTGCCAGCAGTCCCACGACAGGTGGCTACGAGCAGTACTTC
v_gene: TRBV6-1; abundance: -; d_gene: -; j_gene: TRBJ1-5; CDR3aa: CASSEVGQNQPQHF; CDR3nt: TGTGCCAGCAGTGAAGTAGGACAGAATCAGCCCCAGCATTTT
v_gene: TRBV30; abundance: -; d_gene: TRBD2; j_gene: TRBJ2-1; CDR3aa: CAWSVPPYREGIIEQFF; CDR3nt: TGTGCCTGGAGTGTACCCCCCTACCGGGAGGGGATCATTGAGCAGTTCTTC
v_gene: TRBV5-1; abundance: -; d_gene: TRBD2; j_gene: TRBJ2-3; CDR3aa: CASSSLGGERESADTQYF; CDR3nt: TGCGCCAGCAGCTCCCTCGGCGGGGAGCGGGAGAGCGCAGATACGCAGTATTTT
v_gene: TRBV15; abundance: -; d_gene: TRBD1; j_gene: TRBJ2-2; CDR3aa: CATSRGDRRTGELFF; CDR3nt: TGTGCCACCAGCAGAGGGGACAGGAGGACCGGGGAGCTGTTTTTT
v_gene: TRBV5-4; abundance: -; d_gene: -; j_gene: TRBJ1-1; CDR3aa: CASSLGWEGLQAFF; CDR3nt: TGTGCCAGCAGCTTGGGGTGGGAGGGCCTTCAAGCTTTCTTT
v_gene: TRBV19; abundance: -; d_gene: -; j_gene: TRBJ2-7; CDR3aa: CASRSRYEQYF; CDR3nt: TGTGCCAGTAGGTCTCGCTACGAGCAGTACTTC
v_gene: TRBV11-2; abundance: -; d_gene: TRBD1; j_gene: TRBJ1-1; CDR3aa: CASRADRDRRNTEAFF; CDR3nt: TGTGCCAGCAGGGCGGATAGGGACAGGCGGAACACTGAAGCTTTCTTT
v_gene: TRBV12-2; abundance: -; d_gene: -; j_gene: TRBJ2-7; CDR3aa: CASRLSSQSEQYF; CDR3nt: TGTGCAAGTCGCTTGAGTAGCCAGTCCGAGCAGTACTTC
v_gene: TRBV27; abundance: -; d_gene: -; j_gene: TRBJ1-2; CDR3aa: CASSKGSPYGYTF; CDR3nt: TGTGCCAGCAGCAAGGGGTCCCCCTATGGCTACACCTTC
v_gene: TRBV4-1; abundance: -; d_gene: TRBD1; j_gene: TRBJ2-7; CDR3aa: CASSHGTGPYEQYF; CDR3nt: TGCGCCAGCAGCCACGGGACAGGGCCCTACGAGCAGTACTTC
v_gene: TRBV5-6; abundance: -; d_gene: -; j_gene: TRBJ2-7; CDR3aa: CASSFLAYEQYF; CDR3nt: TGTGCCAGCAGCTTTCTAGCGTACGAGCAGTACTTC
v_gene: TRBV2; abundance: -; d_gene: TRBD2; j_gene: TRBJ2-7; CDR3aa: CASSGVRERAYEQYF; CDR3nt: TGTGCCAGCAGTGGGGTGCGGGAGAGAGCGTACGAGCAGTACTTC
v_gene: TRBV5-6; abundance: -; d_gene: TRBD2; j_gene: TRBJ2-1; CDR3aa: CASSLVAGGPYNEQFF; CDR3nt: TGTGCCAGCAGCTTGGTGGCGGGAGGACCCTACAATGAGCAGTTCTTC
v_gene: TRBV7-9; abundance: -; d_gene: -; j_gene: TRBJ2-2; CDR3aa: CASRPRHPRAGELFF; CDR3nt: TGTGCCAGCAGACCGCGACATCCACGCGCGGGGGAGCTGTTTTTT
v_gene: TRBV6-5; abundance: -; d_gene: TRBD1; j_gene: TRBJ2-7; CDR3aa: CASSYSGTGPYEQYF; CDR3nt: TGTGCCAGCAGTTACTCCGGGACAGGTCCCTACGAGCAGTACTTC
v_gene: TRBV5-1; abundance: few; d_gene: TRBD2; j_gene: TRBJ2-3; CDR3aa: CASGTSGDSDTQYF; CDR3nt: TGCGCCAGCGGGACTAGCGGAGACTCAGATACGCAGTATTTT
v_gene: TRBV18; abundance: -; d_gene: TRBD2; j_gene: TRBJ2-6; CDR3aa: CASSPVGGSGANVLTF; CDR3nt: TGTGCCAGCTCACCAGTGGGCGGGAGTGGGGCCAACGTCCTGACTTTC
v_gene: TRBV28; abundance: -; d_gene: TRBD2; j_gene: TRBJ2-7; CDR3aa: CASSLAGLASYEQYF; CDR3nt: TGTGCCAGCAGTTTAGCCGGACTAGCGTCCTACGAGCAGTACTTC
v_gene: TRBV27; abundance: -; d_gene: -; j_gene: TRBJ2-7; CDR3aa: CASTKSGSSYEQYF; CDR3nt: TGTGCCAGCACCAAGAGCGGCAGCTCCTACGAGCAGTACTTC
v_gene: TRBV7-9; abundance: -; d_gene: TRBD2; j_gene: TRBJ2-2; CDR3aa: CASSKEGTSGRSTGELFF; CDR3nt: TGTGCCAGCAGCAAAGAGGGGACTAGCGGGAGATCCACCGGGGAGCTGTTTTTT
v_gene: TRBV6-1; abundance: -; d_gene: -; j_gene: TRBJ1-5; CDR3aa: CASSGEGHFSNQPQHF; CDR3nt: TGTGCCAGCAGTGGAGAGGGACACTTTAGCAATCAGCCCCAGCATTTT
v_gene: TRBV5-4; abundance: -; d_gene: TRBD2; j_gene: TRBJ2-7; CDR3aa: CASSLASGRRPYEQYF; CDR3nt: TGTGCCAGCAGCTTGGCTAGCGGGAGGCGCCCCTACGAGCAGTACTTC
v_gene: TRBV2; abundance: -; d_gene: -; j_gene: TRBJ2-1; CDR3aa: CASSESLAWESEQFF; CDR3nt: TGTGCCAGCAGTGAATCACTAGCATGGGAGTCTGAGCAGTTCTTC
v_gene: TRBV4-1; abundance: -; d_gene: -; j_gene: TRBJ2-1; CDR3aa: CASSQARDFVNEQFF; CDR3nt: TGCGCCAGCAGCCAAGCCCGGGACTTCGTCAATGAGCAGTTCTTC
v_gene: TRBV25-1; abundance: once; d_gene: -; j_gene: TRBJ1-2; CDR3aa: CASSDGDRDGYTF; CDR3nt: TGTGCCAGCAGTGACGGGGATCGGGATGGCTACACCTTC